This is a list of T cell receptor beta chains from one sample in a study of blood T cell repertoires in COVID-19. Data came from immunoSEQ multiplex PCR; TCRdb stores just in-frame clones and leaves some out. This table holds 260,000 or so clones, approximately 90% found once. The sequenced sample consisted of PBMCs or T cells enriched from blood (not recorded which). The receptors originated from a woman aged 40 to 55 with acute COVID-19. The CDR3 runs from the conserved cysteine through the conserved F or W. D genes are given only for firm matches. Clone size appears in some rows only: once, few, many, or a class for an expanded clone.

abundance	v_gene	j_gene	len	d_gene	CDR3aa	CDR3nt
.	TRBV9	TRBJ2-3	16	.	CASSVGLGGGTDTQYF	TGTGCCAGCAGCGTAGGTTTAGGTGGAGGCACAGATACGCAGTATTTT
.	TRBV6-5	TRBJ1-2	15	TRBD1	CASSYTLTGKSGYTF	TGTGCCAGCAGTTACACCTTGACAGGGAAAAGTGGCTACACCTTC
.	TRBV28	TRBJ1-1	14	TRBD1	CASSLGQGDTEAFF	TGTGCCAGCAGTCTGGGACAGGGGGACACTGAAGCTTTCTTT
.	TRBV5-1	TRBJ2-5	14	TRBD2	CASSVLLAGETQYF	TGCGCCAGCAGCGTTCTACTAGCGGGAGAGACCCAGTACTTC
.	TRBV7-9	TRBJ1-2	12	.	CASSLGLDGYTF	TGTGCCAGCAGCCTCGGACTGGATGGCTACACCTTC
.	TRBV7-9	TRBJ1-1	18	TRBD1	CASSLGGGTGKMNTEAFF	TGTGCCAGCAGCTTAGGGGGCGGGACAGGAAAAATGAACACTGAAGCTTTCTTT
.	TRBV11-3	TRBJ2-1	16	TRBD2	CASSWRGNSKPPEQFF	TGTGCCAGCAGCTGGCGGGGGAATTCAAAACCTCCTGAGCAGTTCTTC
.	TRBV30	TRBJ2-1	14	.	CACDGEFSYNEQFF	TGTGCCTGTGATGGAGAATTCTCCTACAATGAGCAGTTCTTC
.	TRBV15	TRBJ1-3	15	TRBD1	CATSRGGQGRNTIYF	TGTGCCACCAGCAGAGGAGGACAGGGCAGAAACACCATATATTTT
.	TRBV20-1	TRBJ2-3	16	TRBD1	CSASSLGTGIRDTQYF	TGCAGTGCTAGTTCGCTTGGGACAGGGATAAGGGATACGCAGTATTTT
.	TRBV2	TRBJ2-7	13	.	CASSEGTFYEQYF	TGTGCCAGCAGTGAAGGGACATTTTACGAGCAGTACTTC
once	TRBV19	TRBJ2-1	13	TRBD2	CATRDYPVAEQFF	TGTGCCACCCGGGACTATCCCGTCGCGGAGCAGTTCTTC
.	TRBV5-1	TRBJ2-6	19	.	CASSFFGGGAYSGANVLTF	TGCGCCAGCAGCTTTTTCGGTGGGGGGGCCTACTCTGGGGCCAACGTCCTGACTTTC
.	TRBV7-9	TRBJ2-7	12	.	CASTIGVGEQYF	TGTGCCAGCACCATCGGAGTGGGCGAGCAGTACTTC
.	TRBV5-1	TRBJ1-2	15	.	CASSPRTASNYGYTF	TGCGCCAGCAGCCCCCGGACAGCCAGTAACTATGGCTACACCTTC